This is a list of T cell receptor beta chains from one sample in a study of regulatory T cells in long-lasting Graves disease. A single record per CDR3 protein comes from TCRdb applying MiXCR to the multiplex PCR reads. The sample yields about 320,000 distinct CDR3 sequences, approximately 20% seen once. The sample consisted of peripheral blood mononuclear cells (PBMCs), taken at new diagnosis, from a patient treated with antithyroid drugs. The receptors originated from a female donor with Graves disease. The conserved cysteine and the conserved F or W are not part of the CDR3 here. The order of the fields is D gene, clone size, V gene, CDR3 protein. The D gene is left open where the match is weak. Only part of the rows carry a size: once, few, many, or a class if the clone is expanded.

>-|-|TRBV19
ASSTPGRTYEQY
>TRBD2|-|TRBV29-1
SVESGRADEQF
>TRBD2|-|TRBV10-2
ASNAGDPYNEQF
>-|many|TRBV12-3/TRBV12-4
ASSLSAGRNQPQH
>TRBD2|few|TRBV7-2
ASSLGGSSGSYEQF
>-|few|TRBV6-7
ASSYCVREPDTQY
>-|-|TRBV30
AWTAGTGYT
>TRBD1|-|TRBV5-1
ASRSRTGNTGELF
>-|-|TRBV25-1
ASLGEQF
>-|many|TRBV3-1
ASSSAPGSYNEQF
>-|-|TRBV18
ASSPLGTGSTYEQY
>TRBD2|few|TRBV6-9
ASSYGGGGYNEQF
>TRBD2|-|TRBV9
ASSVSSGSHNEQF
>-|few|TRBV5-5
ASRQHPGSDTGELF
>-|many|TRBV28
ASSFIGWLADPSTDTQY
>TRBD2|many|TRBV5-1
ASTQTSGSDEQY
>-|-|TRBV18
ASSASRGNTIY
>TRBD1|-|TRBV12-3/TRBV12-4
ASGQGWSNQPQH
>-|many|TRBV2
ASSVGIQETQY
>-|-|TRBV11-1
ASSSSFGTKNTGELF
>-|-|TRBV18
ASSPPVTGTPNEQF
>TRBD2|many|TRBV20-1
SAKEAGDFYEQY
>TRBD1|many|TRBV12-3/TRBV12-4
ASSFDRVYGYT
>-|many|TRBV12-3/TRBV12-4
ASSPGLGSKQF
>TRBD1|many|TRBV4-2
ASSRERTGSTDTQY
>TRBD1|-|TRBV6-5
ASSYPEDRGTSTEAF
>-|few|TRBV5-5
ASSFGQRNQPQH
>TRBD2|many|TRBV20-1
SAREGREYYNEQF
>-|-|TRBV11-2
ASSQVDYDNEQF
>-|many|TRBV10-3
AIKGVGTEAF
>TRBD2|-|TRBV20-1
SARDVGLSRGDSYNEQF
>-|many|TRBV6-1
ASSNPGQEGGPGELF
>-|few|TRBV11-3
ASSLSETLYEQY
>TRBD2|many|TRBV2
ASSAGEGRRRLAERYNEQF
>TRBD2|many|TRBV30
AWTPAGGLADTQY
>-|-|TRBV15
ATSRVGGESQETQY
>-|many|TRBV19
ASSIPKVGNEQF